A single sample is the source of the 29 T cell receptor beta chains below, sequenced in a study of blood T cell repertoires in COVID-19. Some clones are missing from TCRdb's copy, which holds only in-frame ones; the method was immunoSEQ multiplex PCR. The data hold fewer than 250,000 clones, with around nine tenths observed a single time. The material sequenced was peripheral blood. These receptors originate from a man aged 35-49 years with acute or convalescent COVID-19.

The chain links TRBV24-1 to TRBJ1-5; no firm D call. CDR3 length: 12 amino acids. Germline values: CDR1 KGHDR, CDR2 SFDVKD. Deletions cut 4 bases from V and 7 bases from J, with 7 bases between. The CDR3 DNA reads TGTGCCACCAGTGAACAGAGCCAGCCCCAGCATTTT. Its translation is CATSEQSQPQHF.

The gene calls are TRBV27 and TRBJ2-1, with 13 nucleotides matching TRBD2. This CDR3 is 13 amino acids long. The germline CDR1 and CDR2 sequences are MNHEY and SMNVEV (reference sequence). J gave up 8 bases and V 8 bases, and 3 bases lay outside the gene matches. CDR3 DNA: TGTGCCAGCGGACTAGCGGGAGTCTATGAGCAGTTCTTC. It codes for CASGLAGVYEQFF.

The gene calls are TRBV7-2 and TRBJ1-2; no clear D gene. Trimming stripped 3 bases from V and 3 bases from J, with 5 bases between. The germline gives CDR1 SGHTA, CDR2 FQGNSA. This CDR3 has 12 amino acids. The CDR3 sequence: CASSFSDYGYTF. The CDR3 bases are TGTGCCAGCAGCTTTAGCGACTATGGCTACACCTTC.

Concerning this clone: Other DNA sequences in the same sample also yield this CDR3. The chain employs TRBV14 and TRBJ1-6; D not certain. Trimming removed 0 bases at V and 0 bases at J, with 6 bases between. There are 16 residues in the CDR3. Germline V gene sequence: CDR1 SGHDN, CDR2 FVKESK. CDR3 sequence reads: CASSQDRSSYNSPLHF. The CDR3 DNA is TGTGCCAGCAGCCAAGATAGGAGCTCCTATAATTCACCCCTCCACTTT.

This chain connects TRBV21-1 to TRBJ2-1; the D call of TRBD1 is as the table states it, not checked on the DNA. TRBV21-1 corresponds to a pseudogene. CDR3 length: 23 residues. The CDR3 DNA sequence: TGTGCCAGCAGCCCCCCTTCGAAGCTCCTACAGGGGAACGGGGTGTTAGGTGACAATGAGCAGTTCTTC. Amino acid sequence: CASSPPSKLLQGNGVLGDNEQFF.

The count of this clone is one. The chain is built from TRBV2 and TRBJ1-1; no reliable D call. This CDR3 contains 14 residues. The V gene lost 3 bases and the J gene lost 0 bases, with 8 bases spanning the gap. CDR1 is SNHLY and CDR2 is FYNNEI in the germline V gene. The CDR3: CASSEPSLNTEAFF. CDR3 in DNA: TGTGCCAGCAGTGAGCCCAGTTTGAACACTGAAGCTTTCTTT.

The V gene is TRBV6-5, the J gene TRBJ1-2; TRBD1 matches at 7 bases. CDR1 is MNHEY and CDR2 is SVGAGI in the germline V gene. The CDR3 runs 14 residues. Trimming cost V 5 bases and J 1 base; bases outside gene matches: 4. CDR3 residues: CASSRDSFNYGYTF. The CDR3 DNA is TGTGCCAGCAGTAGGGACAGCTTTAACTATGGCTACACCTTC.

The V and J genes are TRBV4-2 and TRBJ2-1; 9 positions agree with TRBD2. The CDR3 sequence is 17 residues long. Trimming at V came to 1 base and at J to 4 bases, leaving 8 bases not matched to a gene. The germline V gene encodes CDR1 LGHNA and CDR2 YNFKEQ. CDR3 bases: TGTGCCAGCAGCCAAGCGCAGGCTAGCGGGGTTTACAATGAGCAGTTCTTC. Translated, it gives CASSQAQASGVYNEQFF.

The chain couples TRBV5-1 to TRBJ2-2; D is possibly TRBD2 (5 bases). The CDR3 sequence is 14 residues long. The V and J ends lost 3 bases and 3 bases respectively, with 9 bases between them. Germline V gene sequence: CDR1 SGHRS, CDR2 YFSETQ. CDR3 nucleotide sequence: TGCGCCAGCAGCTGGACGCGGGACACCGGGGAGCTGTTTTTT. This gives the protein CASSWTRDTGELFF.

The genes are TRBV11-2 and TRBJ1-3; D might be TRBD1 (6 bases). V lost 0 bases and J lost 3, with 9 bases in between. The CDR3 spans 15 residues. Per germline, CDR1 SGHAT and CDR2 FQNNGV. The CDR3: CASSLDGGSGNTIYF. In DNA, the CDR3 is TGTGCCAGCAGCTTAGATGGGGGCAGTGGAAACACCATATATTTT.

This clone was seen a single time. The chain has TRBV6-5 and TRBJ1-2; D remains unclear. Germline CDR1 reads MNHEY; CDR2 reads SVGAGI. The CDR3 covers 15 residues. The V gene lost 6 bases and the J gene lost 2 bases, with 16 bases spanning the gap. The CDR3 sequence is CASRFLGEGNYGYTF. CDR3 nucleotide sequence: TGTGCCAGCAGATTCCTCGGGGAGGGAAACTATGGCTACACCTTC.

J is TRBJ2-5 and V is TRBV28, with 12 bases fitting TRBD2. This CDR3 is built from 15 residues. V dropped 6 bases and J dropped 6; count of bases not matched to a gene: 8. Germline CDR1 MDHEN, CDR2 SYDVKM. DNA of the CDR3: TGTGCCAGCAGCGAGCTAGCGGGAGGGCCGCAGACCCAGTACTTC. Translated, it gives CASSELAGGPQTQYF.

This chain connects TRBV27 to TRBJ2-7; maybe TRBD1 (5 bases). The CDR3 is 15 amino acids. Per the germline V gene, CDR1 is MNHEY and CDR2 is SMNVEV (reference sequence). V lost 6 bases and J 2 bases, leaving 17 bases between the germline ends. The CDR3 nucleotides read TGTGCCAGCAGCCTTAGACAGCTCTCAACCTACGAGCAGTACTTC. As protein: CASSLRQLSTYEQYF.

V gene TRBV6-4 combines with J gene TRBJ2-3; TRBD2 aligns across 8 bases. Trimming took 2 bases from V and 3 from J; bases not matched to a gene: 4. The CDR3 totals 15 residues. CDR1 and CDR2 from the germline V gene are MRHNA and SNTAGT. The DNA of the CDR3 is TGTGCCAGCAGTGACAGCGGGAGAGGGACAGATACGCAGTATTTT. Its protein is CASSDSGRGTDTQYF.

This rearrangement joins TRBV30 to TRBJ2-1; 11 bases align to TRBD2. The length of the CDR3 is 15 residues. The trim removed 4 bases at V and 4 bases at J, leaving 6 bases unmatched. The germline V gene has CDR1 GTSNPN and CDR2 SVGIG (reference sequence). CDR3 nucleotides: TGTGCCTGGATAAGGGGACTAGCGGATTACAATGAGCAGTTCTTC. The encoded protein is CAWIRGLADYNEQFF.

The rearrangement links TRBV5-1 to TRBJ2-7, with 7 bases identical to TRBD2. V shed 2 bases, J shed 7 bases, and the junction held 12 bases outside the gene matches. The length of the CDR3 is 15 residues. The germline CDR1 and CDR2 sequences are SGHRS and YFSETQ. The CDR3 reads CASSLGLETPFEQYF. In DNA form, the CDR3 reads TGCGCCAGCAGCTTAGGACTAGAAACCCCTTTTGAGCAGTACTTC.

The sample holds a few counts of this clone. The gene calls are TRBV7-2 and TRBJ2-5; 10 bases line up with TRBD2. From germline, CDR1 is SGHTA and CDR2 FQGNSA. V lost 1 base to trimming and J lost 0 bases; unmatched junction nucleotides: 8. CDR3 length: 18 residues. CDR3 bases: TGTGCCAGCAGCTTAGGGGCTAGCGGGGGCGAGTACCAAGAGACCCAGTACTTC. Protein sequence: CASSLGASGGEYQETQYF.

The V call is TRBV7-9, the J call TRBJ1-2, with D uncertain. Trimming removed 1 base from V and 8 bases from J, with 14 bases in between. Germline-derived CDR1 and CDR2 are SEHNR and FQNEAQ (reference sequence). The CDR3 has 14 residues. The chain's CDR3 is CASSLESKEKGYTF. The CDR3 DNA reads TGTGCCAGCAGCTTAGAAAGTAAGGAGAAAGGCTACACCTTC. Based on the CDR3 plus reference TRBV7-9 and TRBJ1-2, the full variable domain is DTGVSQNPRHKITKRGQNVTFRCDPISEHNRLYWYRQTLGQGPEFLTYFQNEAQLEKSRLLSDRFSAERPKGSFSTLEIQRTEQGDSAMYLCASSLESKEKGYTFGSGTRLTVV.

J is TRBJ2-7 and V is TRBV4-1; no reliable D call. The germline V gene has CDR1 MGHRA and CDR2 YSYEKL. Trimming stripped 0 bases from V and 4 bases from J, with 7 bases between. The CDR3 length is 13 residues. The CDR3 DNA is TGCGCCAGCAGCCAAGATGCCCTATACGAGCAGTACTTC. This codes for CASSQDALYEQYF.

This chain uses TRBV14 with TRBJ2-7; 9 bases agree with TRBD1. The CDR3 length is 14 residues. CDR1 and CDR2 (germline): SGHDN, FVKESK. Germline trimming cut 5 bases from V and 4 bases from J; bases unmatched to any gene: 6. CDR3 loop: CASSYRDRAYEQYF. The DNA of the CDR3 is TGTGCCAGCAGCTACCGGGACAGGGCGTACGAGCAGTACTTC.

The chain recombines TRBV11-3 with TRBJ2-5; D possibly corresponds to TRBD1 (5 bases). Trimming stripped 4 bases from V and 3 bases from J, with 9 bases between. The CDR3 is 13 amino acids. Germline assignment: CDR1 SGHNT and CDR2 YENEEA. The CDR3 is CASSSTVKETQYF. The DNA for the CDR3 is TGTGCCAGCAGCTCGACAGTAAAAGAGACCCAGTACTTC.

The V call is TRBV29-1, the J call TRBJ1-5; 7 positions match TRBD1. The V gene end was trimmed by 4 bases and the J gene end by 11 bases; junction bases not matched to a gene: 14. The CDR3 runs 14 residues. CDR1 is SQVTM, CDR2 ANQGSEA, per germline. The CDR3 loop is CSVGAGTDQAAQHF. CDR3 in DNA: TGCAGCGTTGGGGCTGGGACAGATCAGGCCGCCCAGCATTTT.

This clone was seen just once. V usage is TRBV6-5 and J usage is TRBJ1-3, with 10 bases matching TRBD1. The CDR3 spans 16 residues. Germline V gives CDR1 MNHEY, CDR2 SVGAGI. The junction had 4 bases not matched to a gene; V was cut back by 2 bases and J by 3 bases. The DNA of the CDR3 is TGTGCCAGCAGTTACGAACGGACAGGGGGTGGAAACACCATATATTTT. Protein product: CASSYERTGGGNTIYF.

There are a few counts of this clone. The V and J genes are TRBV4-2 and TRBJ1-2; no firm D call. The germline gives CDR1 LGHNA, CDR2 YNFKEQ. V lost 4 bases and J 3 bases, leaving 15 bases between the germline ends. The CDR3 length is 15 residues. This CDR3 reads CASSPKGGYDYGYTF. Written as DNA, the CDR3 is TGTGCCAGCAGCCCAAAAGGCGGGTACGACTATGGCTACACCTTC.

CDR3 sequence: CATSRPSGRVRDTGELFF. CDR3 DNA sequence: TGTGCCACCAGCCGTCCTAGCGGGAGAGTCCGGGACACCGGGGAGCTGTTTTTT. The chain employs TRBV24-1 and TRBJ2-2; TRBD2 matches 10 bases. J was trimmed by 3 bases and V by 7 bases; bases with no gene match: 13. Germline CDR1 KGHDR, CDR2 SFDVKD. The CDR3 is 18 amino acids.

The chain recombines TRBV28 with TRBJ2-7; D is undetermined. The CDR3 loop spans 14 amino acids. The germline V gene has CDR1 MDHEN and CDR2 SYDVKM. V gave up 3 bases and J gave up 3 bases, with 12 bases separating them. The CDR3 loop is CASSFPPRSYEQYF. CDR3 nucleotide sequence: TGTGCCAGCAGTTTTCCCCCCCGCAGCTACGAGCAGTACTTC.

The V call is TRBV7-2, the J call TRBJ1-4, with D tentatively TRBD1 (6 bases). The V end lost 7 bases, the J end lost 8 bases, and 17 bases lay between the germline ends. Looked up from germline, CDR1 is SGHTA and CDR2 is FQGNSA. The CDR3 length is 14 residues. DNA for the CDR3: TGTGCCAGCAACCCGGGGGGGCTGGGAGAAAAACTGTTTTTT. Protein sequence: CASNPGGLGEKLFF.

The V and J genes are TRBV28 and TRBJ2-1; 8 bases agree with TRBD2. V shed 7 bases and J 7 bases; nucleotides not matched to a gene: 12. Per germline, CDR1 MDHEN and CDR2 SYDVKM. This CDR3 is 15 amino acids long. The CDR3 coding sequence is TGTGCCAGCACCCTCCAGATGCGACTAGCGAATGAGCAGTTCTTC. This gives the protein CASTLQMRLANEQFF.

The V call is TRBV27, the J call TRBJ2-1; D might be TRBD1 (6 bases). Germline V gives CDR1 MNHEY, CDR2 SMNVEV (reference sequence). The CDR3 loop spans 13 amino acids. With 3 bases removed from V and 9 bases from J, the gap between germline ends came to 12 bases. CDR3 in DNA: TGTGCCAGCAGTTTGGTGGTAGGGGGTGAGCAGTTCTTC. It codes for CASSLVVGGEQFF.